This record covers a single T cell receptor beta chain. Its antigen is not identified. Time point specified: patch test 2, 6 weeks after DPC sensitization. This sample's treatment: therapeutic diphenylcyclopropenone sensitization with weekly scalp DPC. The data belong to a study of human T cells and chemical hapten exposure. Study-level background: All through the approximately 25-week study, the scalp of each patient received diphenylcyclopropenone doses weekly.

TCRdb itself ran the RACE reads through MiXCR, one entry per CDR3 protein. The sample holds some 82,000 distinct CDR3 sequences, approximately 6.6% seen once. V dropped 5 bases and J dropped 2; count of bases not matched to a gene: 5. CDR1 is MNHEY, CDR2 SVGEGT, per germline. The CDR3 consists of 16 residues. General study results and limits: Expanded TCRs were compared with controls, and the expanded TCRs formed significantly more large CDR3 similarity clusters. Donors' alopecia may make their immune response differ from healthy people's.

Sequenced material: whole blood, taken in connection with sensitization to the hapten diphenylcyclopropenone (DPC). The chain is built from TRBV6-2 or TRBV6-3 and TRBJ2-5; 13 bases line up with TRBD2. The sequence was obtained from a woman aged 25 to 39 with alopecia areata. Some clones in this sample may be carry-over from other donors' samples. The CDR3 bases are TGTGCCAGCAGTCCCCGGACTAGCGGGGGACAAGAGACCCAGTACTTC. It codes for CASSPRTSGGQETQYF.